These T cell receptor beta chains were read from a single sample in a study of vaccination and CD4 T cells after COVID-19. No cognate antigen is known for these TCRs. Each CDR3 protein gets one entry after TCRdb re-called the PCR reads with MiXCR. This sample carries 11,000 to 15,000 distinct CDR3 sequences, around 55% of them seen once, and the ten largest clones take 7.5% to 9.5%. The source material was CD4+ T cells from blood, cultured in vitro, sampled before SARS-CoV-2 vaccination. The receptors derive from a human donor who had recovered from COVID-19. CDR3s include the opening cysteine and the closing phenylalanine or tryptophan. A D gene is named only where the DNA matches it firmly. Rows give clone size only sometimes, using once, few, many, or a class for an expanded clone.

d_call	v_call	j_call	clone_size	cdr3_aa	cdr3_nt
TRBD2	TRBV7-8	TRBJ2-1	NA	CASSPGLAATYNEQFF	TGTGCCAGCAGCCCAGGACTAGCGGCCACCTACAATGAGCAGTTCTTC
NA	TRBV7-9	TRBJ1-4	NA	CASSLAPGFLLFF	TGTGCCAGCAGCCTCGCGCCGGGATTCCTCCTGTTTTTT
TRBD1	TRBV20-1	TRBJ2-3	NA	CSAASRDRGITDTQYF	TGCAGTGCTGCCAGTCGGGACAGGGGTATCACAGATACGCAGTATTTT
TRBD1	TRBV7-8	TRBJ2-2	NA	CASSPRDRTGELFF	TGTGCCAGCAGCCCCCGGGACAGGACCGGGGAGCTGTTTTTT
NA	TRBV6-2/TRBV6-3	TRBJ1-5	NA	CASSYSSYTAKRPQHF	TGTGCCAGCAGTTACTCGAGTTACACAGCCAAGAGGCCCCAGCATTTT
TRBD1	TRBV10-3	TRBJ1-6	NA	CATRQGENSPLHF	TGTGCCACCAGACAGGGGGAGAATTCACCCCTCCACTTT
TRBD1	TRBV27	TRBJ2-2	NA	CASSQWTGRTGELFF	TGTGCCAGCAGCCAGTGGACAGGGCGTACCGGGGAGCTGTTTTTT
NA	TRBV29-1	TRBJ1-2	NA	CSVEQDYYGYTF	TGCAGCGTTGAACAGGACTACTATGGCTACACCTTC
NA	TRBV21-1	TRBJ1-5	few	CASSKVRGSSNQPQHF	TGTGCCAGCAGCAAAGTTCGGGGAAGTAGCAATCAGCCCCAGCATTTT
NA	TRBV12-3/TRBV12-4	TRBJ1-2	NA	CASSGTSYGYTF	TGTGCCAGCAGTGGGACGTCCTATGGCTACACCTTC
NA	TRBV27	TRBJ1-5	few	CASSRGFNQPQHF	TGTGCCAGCAGTCGGGGATTCAATCAGCCCCAGCATTTT
NA	TRBV12-3/TRBV12-4	TRBJ1-2	once	CASRRGGTNYGYTF	TGTGCCAGCAGGCGGGGAGGTACTAACTATGGCTACACCTTC
NA	TRBV12-5	TRBJ1-5	few	CASGLVDQPQHF	TGTGCTAGTGGTTTGGTAGATCAGCCCCAGCATTTT
TRBD2	TRBV7-2	TRBJ2-7	once	CASSLTGTSFYEQYF	TGTGCCAGCAGCTTGACCGGGACTAGCTTCTACGAGCAGTACTTC
TRBD1	TRBV2	TRBJ1-5	NA	CASSRQGARSNQPQHF	TGTGCCAGCAGCAGACAGGGGGCTCGGAGCAATCAGCCCCAGCATTTT
NA	TRBV7-9	TRBJ1-5	NA	CASSLSGFGSNQPQHF	TGTGCCAGCAGCTTATCTGGGTTCGGTAGCAATCAGCCCCAGCATTTT